Listed below are T cell receptor beta chains from one sample, sequenced in a study of CD8 T cells in Susac syndrome. TCRdb reanalysed the immunoSEQ multiplex PCR reads using MiXCR and keeps one entry per CDR3 protein. Seen here are under 200,000 distinct CDR3 sequences, under 95% observed once, and the top ten hold 0.12%. The material sequenced was CD4+ T cells from PBMCs. The receptors shown here come from a human donor with Susac syndrome. Each CDR3 is given with its conserved first and last residue. A D gene is named only where the DNA matches it firmly. Rows may omit the clone size; those that give it use once, few, many or a size class.

v_call	clone_size	cdr3_length	d_call	j_call	cdr3_aa	cdr3_nt
TRBV4-1	-	17	TRBD2	TRBJ2-1	CASSQEVVTSGGRGLFF	TGCGCCAGCAGCCAAGAGGTGGTGACTAGCGGGGGGCGAGGGCTGTTCTTC
TRBV2	-	11	-	TRBJ2-6	CASSARTVLTF	TGTGCCAGCAGTGCCCGGACCGTCCTGACTTTC
TRBV20-1	-	12	TRBD1	TRBJ1-5	CSAATGSQPQHF	TGCAGTGCTGCGACAGGGTCCCAGCCCCAGCATTTT
TRBV7-9	-	13	-	TRBJ1-2	CASSSPGGHGYTF	TGTGCCAGCAGCTCCCCTGGAGGGCATGGCTACACCTTC
TRBV2	-	13	TRBD1	TRBJ2-1	CASSGQGRNEQFF	TGTGCCAGCAGTGGACAGGGGAGGAATGAGCAGTTCTTC
TRBV25-1	-	16	-	TRBJ2-5	CASSEDWGANLETQYF	TGTGCCAGCAGTGAAGATTGGGGGGCAAATCTAGAGACCCAGTACTTC
TRBV9	once	14	-	TRBJ2-5	CASSVAQGGETQYF	TGTGCCAGCAGCGTAGCCCAGGGAGGAGAGACCCAGTACTTC
TRBV4-2	-	14	TRBD2	TRBJ2-5	CASSPGGGQETQYF	TGTGCCAGCAGCCCCGGGGGGGGCCAAGAGACCCAGTACTTC
TRBV4-2	-	13	-	TRBJ1-5	CASSQDPGQPQHF	TGTGCCAGCAGCCAAGATCCAGGTCAGCCCCAGCATTTT
TRBV30	-	14	-	TRBJ1-2	CAWGPQDSFYGYTF	TGTGCCTGGGGACCCCAGGACAGCTTCTATGGCTACACCTTC
TRBV6-5	-	13	-	TRBJ2-3	CASSPWNTDTQYF	TGTGCCAGCAGCCCCTGGAACACAGATACGCAGTATTTT
TRBV2	once	14	TRBD1	TRBJ2-7	CASSGGQAPYEQYF	TGTGCCAGCAGTGGGGGACAGGCGCCCTACGAGCAGTACTTC
TRBV29-1	-	13	-	TRBJ2-7	CSVGDSLGYEQYF	TGCAGCGTTGGTGACTCCCTGGGCTACGAGCAGTACTTC
TRBV29-1	-	13	-	TRBJ1-1	CSVVGLQTAEAFF	TGCAGCGTTGTGGGCCTACAGACCGCTGAAGCTTTCTTT
TRBV12-3/TRBV12-4	-	15	-	TRBJ2-5	CASSNRDATLETQYF	TGTGCCAGCAGTAACCGGGACGCCACCCTAGAGACCCAGTACTTC